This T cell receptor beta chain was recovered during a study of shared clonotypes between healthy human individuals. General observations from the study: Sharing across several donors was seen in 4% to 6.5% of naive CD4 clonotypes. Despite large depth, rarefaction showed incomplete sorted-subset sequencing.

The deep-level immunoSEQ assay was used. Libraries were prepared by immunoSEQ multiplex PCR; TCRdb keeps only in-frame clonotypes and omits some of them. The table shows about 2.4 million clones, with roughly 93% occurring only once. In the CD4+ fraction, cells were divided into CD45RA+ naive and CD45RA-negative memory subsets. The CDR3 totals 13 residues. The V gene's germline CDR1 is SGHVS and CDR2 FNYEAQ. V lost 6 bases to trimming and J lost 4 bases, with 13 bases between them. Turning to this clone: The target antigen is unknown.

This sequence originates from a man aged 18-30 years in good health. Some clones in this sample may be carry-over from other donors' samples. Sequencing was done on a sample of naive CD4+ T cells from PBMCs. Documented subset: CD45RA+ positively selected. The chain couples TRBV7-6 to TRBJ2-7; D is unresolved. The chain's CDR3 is CASSLGPEYEQYF. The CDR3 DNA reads TGTGCCAGCAGTCTCGGCCCCGAATACGAGCAGTACTTC.